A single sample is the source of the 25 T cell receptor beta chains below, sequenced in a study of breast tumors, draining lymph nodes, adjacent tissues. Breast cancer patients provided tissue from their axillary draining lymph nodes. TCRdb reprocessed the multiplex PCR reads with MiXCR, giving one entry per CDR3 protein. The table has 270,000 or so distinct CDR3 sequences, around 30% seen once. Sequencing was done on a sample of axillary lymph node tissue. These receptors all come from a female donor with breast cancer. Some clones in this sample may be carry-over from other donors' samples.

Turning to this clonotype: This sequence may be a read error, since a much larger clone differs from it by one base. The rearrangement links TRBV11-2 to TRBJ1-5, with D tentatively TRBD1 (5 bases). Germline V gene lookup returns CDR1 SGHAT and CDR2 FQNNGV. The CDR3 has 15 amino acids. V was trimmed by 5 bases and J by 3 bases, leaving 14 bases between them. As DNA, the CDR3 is TGTGCCAGCAGCGTCGGGGGGGTAACCAATCAGCCCCAGCATTTT. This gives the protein CASSVGGVTNQPQHF.

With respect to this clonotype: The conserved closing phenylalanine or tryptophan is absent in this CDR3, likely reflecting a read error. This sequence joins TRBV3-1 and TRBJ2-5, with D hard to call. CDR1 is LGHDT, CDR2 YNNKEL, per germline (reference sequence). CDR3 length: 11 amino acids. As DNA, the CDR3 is TGTGCCAGCGGCCAGGCACAGACCCAGTACCTC. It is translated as CASGQAQTQYL.

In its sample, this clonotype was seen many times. The CDR3 is CASTTGTNIYNEQFF. In DNA, the CDR3 is TGTGCCAGCACCACCGGGACTAACATATACAATGAGCAGTTCTTC. The genes are TRBV5-8 and TRBJ2-1; 7 positions agree with TRBD2. V shed 6 bases and J 4 bases; nucleotides not matched to a gene: 10. This CDR3 is 15 amino acids long. Germline assignment: CDR1 SGHTS and CDR2 YDEGEE. The complete variable domain, with remaining parts taken from reference TRBV5-8 and TRBJ2-1, reads EAGVTQSPTHLIKTRGQQATLRCSPISGHTSVYWYQQALGLGLQFLLWYDEGEERNRGNFPPRFSGRQFPNYSSELNVNALELEDSALYLCASTTGTNIYNEQFFGPGTRLTVL.

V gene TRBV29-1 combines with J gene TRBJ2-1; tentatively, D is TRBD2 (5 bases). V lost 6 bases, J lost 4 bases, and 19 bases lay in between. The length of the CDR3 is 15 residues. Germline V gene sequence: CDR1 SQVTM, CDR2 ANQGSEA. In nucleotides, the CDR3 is TGCAGCGTCGATCCAGCGGCTAGCCAATACAATGAGCAGTTCTTC. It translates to CSVDPAASQYNEQFF.

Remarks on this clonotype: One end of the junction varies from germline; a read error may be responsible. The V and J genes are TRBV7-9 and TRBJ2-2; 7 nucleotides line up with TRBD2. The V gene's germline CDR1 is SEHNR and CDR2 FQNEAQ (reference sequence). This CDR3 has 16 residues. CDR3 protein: CASSLAGTMNTRELFF. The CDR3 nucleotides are TGCGCCAGCAGCTTGGCCGGGACTATGAACACCAGGGAGCTGTTTTTT.

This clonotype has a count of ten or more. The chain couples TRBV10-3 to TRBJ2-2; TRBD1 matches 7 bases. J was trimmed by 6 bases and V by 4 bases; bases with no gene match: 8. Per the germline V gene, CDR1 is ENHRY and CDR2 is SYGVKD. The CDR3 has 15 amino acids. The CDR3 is CAISAGQGVAGELFF. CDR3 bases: TGTGCCATCAGTGCGGGGCAGGGGGTCGCCGGGGAGCTGTTTTTT.

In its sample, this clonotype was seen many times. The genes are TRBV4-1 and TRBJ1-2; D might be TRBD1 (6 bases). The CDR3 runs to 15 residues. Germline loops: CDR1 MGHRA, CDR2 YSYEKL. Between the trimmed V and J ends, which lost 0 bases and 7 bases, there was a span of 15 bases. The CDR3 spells CASSQEGGTPGGYTF. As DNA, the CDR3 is TGCGCCAGCAGCCAAGAAGGGGGAACGCCTGGTGGCTACACCTTC.

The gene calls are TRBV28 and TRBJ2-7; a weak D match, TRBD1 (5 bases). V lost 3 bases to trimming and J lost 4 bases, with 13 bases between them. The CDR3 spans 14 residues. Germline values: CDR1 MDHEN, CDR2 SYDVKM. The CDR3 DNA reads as TGTGCCAGCAGTTTGTCTCTTGACAGTTACGAGCAGTACTTC. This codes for CASSLSLDSYEQYF.

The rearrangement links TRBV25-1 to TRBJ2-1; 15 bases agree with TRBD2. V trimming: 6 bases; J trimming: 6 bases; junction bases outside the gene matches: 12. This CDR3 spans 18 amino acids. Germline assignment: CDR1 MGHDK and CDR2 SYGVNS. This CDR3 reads CASSQEKGLAGGFNEQFF. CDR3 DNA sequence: TGTGCCAGCAGCCAGGAAAAGGGACTAGCGGGAGGTTTCAATGAGCAGTTCTTC.

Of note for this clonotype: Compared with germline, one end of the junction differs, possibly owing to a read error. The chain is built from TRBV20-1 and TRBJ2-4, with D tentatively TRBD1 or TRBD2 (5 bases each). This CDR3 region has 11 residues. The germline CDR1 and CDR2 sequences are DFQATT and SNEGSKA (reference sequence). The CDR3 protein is CSVRDRGIQSF. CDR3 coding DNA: TGCAGTGTACGGGACCGAGGCATTCAGTCCTTC.

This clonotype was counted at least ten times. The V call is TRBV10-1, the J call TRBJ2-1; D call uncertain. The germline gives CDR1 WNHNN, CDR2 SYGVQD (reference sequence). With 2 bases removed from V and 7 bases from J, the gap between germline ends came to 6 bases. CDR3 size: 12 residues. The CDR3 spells CASSEHGNEQFF. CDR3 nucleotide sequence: TGCGCCAGCAGTGAGCATGGAAATGAGCAGTTCTTC.

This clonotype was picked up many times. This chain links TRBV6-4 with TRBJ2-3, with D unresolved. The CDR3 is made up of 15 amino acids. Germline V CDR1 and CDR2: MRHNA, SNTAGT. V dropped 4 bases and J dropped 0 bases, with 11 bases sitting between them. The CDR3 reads CASSAAPDSTDTQYF. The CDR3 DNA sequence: TGTGCCAGCAGTGCTGCCCCAGATAGCACAGATACGCAGTATTTT.

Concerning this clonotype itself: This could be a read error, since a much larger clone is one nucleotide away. CDR3 residues: CATRGEGQPQHF. In DNA, the CDR3 is TGTGCCACCCGGGGGGAGGGGCAGCCCCAGCATTTT. The V and J genes are TRBV6-4 and TRBJ1-5; TRBD1 might be the D (5 bases). Germline values: CDR1 MRHNA, CDR2 SNTAGT. Trimming took 10 bases from V and 7 from J, leaving 14 bases between them. The CDR3 consists of 12 residues.

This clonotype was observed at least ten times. CDR3 protein: CAISGNSQETQYF. CDR3 in DNA: TGTGCCATCAGTGGGAACAGCCAAGAGACCCAGTACTTC. The gene calls are TRBV10-3 and TRBJ2-5; D is ambiguous. The CDR3 runs 13 residues. Per germline, CDR1 ENHRY and CDR2 SYGVKD. V dropped 4 bases and J dropped 1 base, with 7 bases sitting between them.

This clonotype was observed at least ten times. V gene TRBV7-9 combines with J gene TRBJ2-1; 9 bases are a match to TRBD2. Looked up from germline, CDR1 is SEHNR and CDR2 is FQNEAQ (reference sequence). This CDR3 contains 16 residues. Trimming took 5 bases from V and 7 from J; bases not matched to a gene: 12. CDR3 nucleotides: TGTGCCAGCAGCCCCAAGTACCAGCGGGAGGCGAATGAGCAGTTCTTC. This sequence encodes CASSPKYQREANEQFF.

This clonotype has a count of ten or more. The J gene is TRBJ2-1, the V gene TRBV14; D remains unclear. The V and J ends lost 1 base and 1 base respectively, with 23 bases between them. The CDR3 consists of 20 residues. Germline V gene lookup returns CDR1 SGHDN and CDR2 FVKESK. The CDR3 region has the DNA TGTGCCAGCAGCCAAGCGTTTAGAGGCACGTCCCAATCATCCTACAATGAGCAGTTCTTC. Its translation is CASSQAFRGTSQSSYNEQFF.

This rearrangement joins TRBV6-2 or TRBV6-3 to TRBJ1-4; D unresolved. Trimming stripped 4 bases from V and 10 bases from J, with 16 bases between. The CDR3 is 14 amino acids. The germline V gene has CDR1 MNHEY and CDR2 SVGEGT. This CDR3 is CASSSVGLTGKLFF. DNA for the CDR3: TGTGCCAGCAGTTCCGTAGGGTTGACCGGAAAACTGTTTTTT.

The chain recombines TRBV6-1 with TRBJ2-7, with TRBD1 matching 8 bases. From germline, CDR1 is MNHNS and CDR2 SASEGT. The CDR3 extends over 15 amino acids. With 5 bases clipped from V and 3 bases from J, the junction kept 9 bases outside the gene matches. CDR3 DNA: TGTGCCAGCAGTCGCACAGGGGGAGGTCGCTACGAGCAGTACTTC. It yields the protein CASSRTGGGRYEQYF.

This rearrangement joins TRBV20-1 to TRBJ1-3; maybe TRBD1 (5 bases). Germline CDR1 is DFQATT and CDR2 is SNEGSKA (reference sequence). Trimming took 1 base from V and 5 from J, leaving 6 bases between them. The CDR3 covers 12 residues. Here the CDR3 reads CSARAGRNTIYF. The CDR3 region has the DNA TGCAGTGCTAGAGCAGGGAGAAACACCATATATTTT.

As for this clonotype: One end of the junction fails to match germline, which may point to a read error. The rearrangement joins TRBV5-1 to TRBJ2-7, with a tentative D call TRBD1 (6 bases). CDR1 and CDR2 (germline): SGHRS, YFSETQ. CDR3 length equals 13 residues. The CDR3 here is CASSLERDNERYF. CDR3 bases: TGCGCCAGCAGCTTGGAAAGGGACAACGAGCGGTACTTC. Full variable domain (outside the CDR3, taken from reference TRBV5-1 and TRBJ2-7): KAGVTQTPRYLIKTRGQQVTLSCSPISGHRSVSWYQQTPGQGLQFLFEYFSETQRNKGNFPGRFSGRQFSNSRSEMNVSTLELGDSALYLCASSLERDNERYFGPGTRLTVT.

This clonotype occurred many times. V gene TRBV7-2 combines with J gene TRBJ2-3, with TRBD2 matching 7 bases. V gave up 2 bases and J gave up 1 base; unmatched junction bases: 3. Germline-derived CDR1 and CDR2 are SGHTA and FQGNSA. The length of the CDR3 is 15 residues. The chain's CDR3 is CASSLQGGGTDTQYF. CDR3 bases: TGTGCCAGCAGCTTACAGGGAGGGGGCACAGATACGCAGTATTTT.

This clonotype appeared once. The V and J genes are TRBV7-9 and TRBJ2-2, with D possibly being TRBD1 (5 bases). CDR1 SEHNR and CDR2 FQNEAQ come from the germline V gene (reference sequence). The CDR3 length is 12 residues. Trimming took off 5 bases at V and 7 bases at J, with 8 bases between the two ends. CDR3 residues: CASSVTGGELFF. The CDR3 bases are TGTGCCAGCAGCGTAACAGGCGGGGAGCTGTTTTTT.

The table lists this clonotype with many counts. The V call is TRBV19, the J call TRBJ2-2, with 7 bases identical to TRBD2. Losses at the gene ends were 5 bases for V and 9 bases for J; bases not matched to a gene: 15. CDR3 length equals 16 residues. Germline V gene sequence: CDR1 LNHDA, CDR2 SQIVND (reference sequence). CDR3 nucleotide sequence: TGTGCCAGTAGTGTCAGCGGGGCCCGGATACTTCGGGAGCTGTTTTTT. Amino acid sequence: CASSVSGARILRELFF.

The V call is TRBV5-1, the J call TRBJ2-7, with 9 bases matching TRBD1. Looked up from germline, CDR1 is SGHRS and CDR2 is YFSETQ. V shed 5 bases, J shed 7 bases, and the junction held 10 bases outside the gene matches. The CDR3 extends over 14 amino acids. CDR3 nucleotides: TGCGCCAGCAGTATTGGGACAGGGATTAAGGAGCAGTACTTC. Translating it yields CASSIGTGIKEQYF.

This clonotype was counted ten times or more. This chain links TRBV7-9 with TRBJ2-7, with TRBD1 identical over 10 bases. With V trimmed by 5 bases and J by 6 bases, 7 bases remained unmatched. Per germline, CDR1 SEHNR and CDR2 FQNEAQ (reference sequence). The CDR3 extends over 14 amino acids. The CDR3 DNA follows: TGTGCCAGCAGCCGGCCGGACAGGGGGGCCGAGCAGTACTTC. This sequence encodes CASSRPDRGAEQYF.